One sample yielded the 27 T cell receptor beta chains listed below, sequenced in a study of blood T cell repertoires in COVID-19 (dated by TCRdb to between 2020 and 2021). Libraries were constructed by the immunoSEQ multiplex PCR assay. What TCRdb holds here is the immuneACCESS table cut down to in-frame rearrangements. Part of the clones is not present; checked against another copy, under half of the missing clones reflect an unresolved V gene, and the others are unexplained. Across this sample there are some 670,000 clones, with 70% to 90% seen only once. The biggest ten clones account for approximately 0.25% of the sample. Input material: peripheral blood. All receptors derive from a woman aged 18-29 years with acute or convalescent COVID-19.

V is TRBV6-5 and J is TRBJ1-5; D is possibly TRBD1 (6 bases). Trimming pared 6 bases from V and 3 bases from J, leaving 9 bases between. The CDR3 totals 13 residues. Germline CDR1 and CDR2: MNHEY and SVGAGI. The CDR3 region is CASSGQHNQPQHF. CDR3 coding DNA: TGTGCCAGCAGCGGACAGCACAATCAGCCCCAGCATTTT.

The V gene is TRBV11-2, the J gene TRBJ1-1; no clear D. CDR1 and CDR2 from the germline V gene are SGHAT and FQNNGV. V was cut by 4 bases and J by 1 base, with 7 bases left in between. The CDR3 totals 13 residues. CDR3 sequence: CASSSPKNTEAFF. The CDR3 DNA is TGTGCCAGCAGCTCTCCTAAGAACACTGAAGCTTTCTTT.

V gene TRBV4-1 combines with J gene TRBJ2-6, with 10 bases lining up with TRBD1. Trimming removed 3 bases from V and 4 bases from J; junction bases left unmatched: 6. CDR1 is MGHRA, CDR2 YSYEKL, per germline. This CDR3 has 17 residues. CDR3: CASSHTGQGLGANVLTF. In DNA form, the CDR3 reads TGCGCCAGCAGCCATACGGGACAGGGGTTGGGGGCCAACGTCCTGACTTTC.

The chain has TRBV29-1 and TRBJ1-2; D might be TRBD1 (5 bases). The germline CDR1 and CDR2 sequences are SQVTM and ANQGSEA. CDR3 length equals 13 residues. The germline V and J ends were trimmed by 2 bases and 4 bases, with 11 bases remaining between them. The CDR3 protein is CSVEWRQGYGYTF. Here the CDR3 DNA reads TGCAGCGTTGAATGGCGGCAGGGCTATGGCTACACCTTC. The variable domain in full, completed from reference TRBV29-1 and TRBJ1-2, reads SAVISQKPSRDICQRGTSLTIQCQVDSQVTMMFWYRQQPGQSLTLIATANQGSEATYESGFVIDKFPISRPNLTFSTLTVSNMSPEDSSIYLCSVEWRQGYGYTFGSGTRLTVV.

This clone was seen a handful of times. CDR3 residues: CASNPTRGQPQHF. As DNA, the CDR3 is TGTGCCAGCAACCCAACAAGGGGTCAGCCCCAGCATTTT. This chain joins TRBV6-5 and TRBJ1-5; the D gene is possibly TRBD1 (5 bases). The CDR3 has 13 residues. CDR1 is MNHEY, CDR2 SVGAGI, per germline. V lost 7 bases, J lost 6 bases, and 13 bases lay in between.

The chain employs TRBV7-2 and TRBJ1-2; TRBD1 agrees at 10 bases. CDR3 length equals 13 residues. With V trimmed by 3 bases and J by 6 bases, 1 base remained unmatched. Germline values: CDR1 SGHTA, CDR2 FQGNSA. The CDR3 region is CASSLTGGNGYTF. The CDR3 DNA follows: TGTGCCAGCAGCTTGACAGGGGGCAATGGCTACACCTTC. The entire variable domain, with the rest obtained from reference TRBV7-2 and TRBJ1-2, is as follows: GAGVSQSPSNKVTEKGKDVELRCDPISGHTALYWYRQSLGQGLEFLIYFQGNSAPDKSGLPSDRFSAERTGGSVSTLTIQRTQQEDSAVYLCASSLTGGNGYTFGSGTRLTVV.

The chain uses TRBV6-5 and TRBJ1-1; D gene ambiguous. Germline CDR1 reads MNHEY; CDR2 reads SVGAGI. The CDR3 runs 12 residues. V gave up 2 bases and J gave up 11 bases, with 12 bases separating them. CDR3 sequence (DNA): TGTGCCAGCAGTTACGGCTCTTCGAGGGCTTTCTTT. Translating it yields CASSYGSSRAFF.

The rearrangement joins TRBV6-5 to TRBJ2-2; D is possibly TRBD1 (5 bases). The CDR3 is made up of 13 amino acids. Looked up from germline, CDR1 is MNHEY and CDR2 is SVGAGI. V lost 10 bases, J lost 5 bases, and 14 bases lay in between. The CDR3 DNA sequence: TGTGCCATCAGCAGGGCACGGACCGGGGAGCTGTTTTTT. This translates into CAISRARTGELFF.

The CDR3 protein is CASSMGGQGSEKLFF. In nucleotides, the CDR3 is TGTGCCAGTAGTATGGGGGGACAGGGTTCTGAAAAACTGTTTTTT. This chain links TRBV19 with TRBJ1-4, with 9 bases identical to TRBD1. Germline CDR1 is LNHDA and CDR2 is SQIVND (reference sequence). The V segment lost 3 bases and the J segment 7 bases; nucleotides outside the gene matches: 6. The CDR3 runs 15 residues.

The V and J genes are TRBV12-5 and TRBJ1-1; D is undetermined. Between the trimmed V and J ends, which lost 6 bases and 1 base, there was a span of 15 bases. CDR3 length: 15 residues. CDR1 and CDR2 (germline): LGHNT, FRNRAP. The CDR3 region is CASGGAWAWNTEAFF. DNA of the CDR3: TGTGCTAGTGGCGGTGCTTGGGCTTGGAACACTGAAGCTTTCTTT.

In this sample, this clone turned up a few times. The chain employs TRBV4-1 and TRBJ2-3; TRBD1 matches 9 bases. The CDR3 runs 20 residues. Looked up from germline, CDR1 is MGHRA and CDR2 is YSYEKL. J gave up 1 base and V 4 bases, and 18 bases lay outside the gene matches. The CDR3: CASSPRRTNRGQIGTDTQYF. CDR3 DNA sequence: TGCGCCAGCAGCCCGCGACGTACGAACAGGGGGCAAATAGGCACAGATACGCAGTATTTT.

The chain couples TRBV4-1 to TRBJ1-2; 9 bases are a match to TRBD1. The CDR3 extends over 15 amino acids. Trimming cost V 4 bases and J 6 bases; bases outside gene matches: 9. CDR1 is MGHRA and CDR2 is YSYEKL in the germline V gene. Here the CDR3 DNA reads TGCGCCAGCAGCCCAGCGCTACAGGGGGCGGATGGCTACACCTTC. Protein sequence: CASSPALQGADGYTF.

CDR3 region: CASSPSQGNYEQYF. The CDR3 DNA reads TGTGCCAGCAGCCCTTCACAGGGGAACTACGAGCAGTACTTC. This chain links TRBV5-5 with TRBJ2-7, with 7 bases aligning to TRBD1. This CDR3 region has 14 residues. V gave up 4 bases and J gave up 3 bases; unmatched junction bases: 7. The germline V gene encodes CDR1 SGHKS and CDR2 YYEKEE (reference sequence).

This chain links TRBV5-6 with TRBJ2-7; tentative D call: TRBD1 (6 bases). V was clipped by 4 bases and J by 2 bases, with 16 bases between them. The CDR3 sequence is 15 residues long. Germline V CDR1 and CDR2: SGHDT, YYEEEE. This CDR3 reads CASSHAEQGTYEQYF. CDR3 nucleotides: TGTGCCAGCAGCCACGCCGAACAGGGAACCTACGAGCAGTACTTC.

V is TRBV2 and J is TRBJ1-1; TRBD1 is a possible D gene (5 bases). Germline V gene sequence: CDR1 SNHLY, CDR2 FYNNEI. This CDR3 has 15 amino acids. The V end was cut by 0 bases, the J end by 1 base, with 9 bases between. The CDR3 here is CASSEAGRANTEAFF. The CDR3 DNA reads TGTGCCAGCAGTGAAGCGGGCAGGGCGAACACTGAAGCTTTCTTT.

This clone is a singleton in its sample. V usage is TRBV11-2 and J usage is TRBJ2-7; 10 nucleotides line up with TRBD2. This CDR3 comprises 17 residues. J was trimmed by 0 bases and V by 5 bases; bases with no gene match: 10. Per germline, CDR1 SGHAT and CDR2 FQNNGV. The CDR3 reads CASSPNSGGVFSYEQYF. The CDR3, as DNA: TGTGCCAGCAGCCCAAACAGCGGGGGGGTATTCTCCTACGAGCAGTACTTC.

V gene TRBV9 combines with J gene TRBJ2-6, with 12 nucleotides matching TRBD2. The J segment lost 5 bases and the V segment lost 0 bases, leaving 6 bases of the junction unmatched. There are 18 residues in the CDR3. CDR1 and CDR2 (germline): SGDLS, YYNGEE. The CDR3, as DNA: TGTGCCAGCAGCGTAGAATCTAGCGGGGGGGCTCGGGCCAACGTCCTGACTTTC. Translating gives CASSVESSGGARANVLTF.

The chain is built from TRBV7-9 and TRBJ2-7, with a weak D call TRBD1 (6 bases). The V gene lost 4 bases and the J gene lost 6 bases, with 10 bases spanning the gap. The CDR3 has 12 residues. The V gene's germline CDR1 is SEHNR and CDR2 FQNEAQ (reference sequence). The CDR3 here is CASSYAGVEQYF. The CDR3 coding sequence is TGTGCCAGCAGCTATGCAGGGGTCGAGCAGTACTTC.

V is TRBV15 and J is TRBJ2-2, with 11 bases matching TRBD2. The CDR3 consists of 18 residues. The germline CDR1 and CDR2 sequences are LNHNV and YYDKDF (reference sequence). Trimming removed 4 bases from V and 0 bases from J; junction bases left unmatched: 7. The CDR3 nucleotides read TGTGCCACCAGCACCCCACTAGCGGGGGATTCGAACACCGGGGAGCTGTTTTTT. It yields the protein CATSTPLAGDSNTGELFF.

This clone was seen only a few times. V is TRBV6-2 or TRBV6-3 and J is TRBJ1-6, with 12 bases fitting TRBD1. This CDR3 has 16 amino acids. The germline CDR1 and CDR2 sequences are MNHEY and SVGEGT. V was clipped by 3 bases and J by 9 bases; unmatched bases: 6. This CDR3 reads CASSYTGTGGGSPLHF. CDR3 coding DNA: TGTGCCAGCAGTTATACCGGGACAGGGGGCGGTTCACCCCTCCACTTT.

This sequence joins TRBV29-1 and TRBJ1-2, with 10 positions matching TRBD1. The CDR3 is 13 amino acids. V gave up 1 base and J gave up 4 bases; unmatched junction bases: 0. The germline V gene encodes CDR1 SQVTM and CDR2 ANQGSEA. CDR3 in amino acids: CSVEGDRGYGYTF. CDR3 DNA: TGCAGCGTTGAAGGGGACAGGGGCTATGGCTACACCTTC.

The chain recombines TRBV19 with TRBJ2-5; TRBD2 might be the D (6 bases). Germline CDR1 reads LNHDA; CDR2 reads SQIVND (reference sequence). The V gene lost 3 bases and the J gene lost 5 bases, with 13 bases spanning the gap. The CDR3 runs 14 residues. Here the CDR3 DNA reads TGTGCCAGTAGTATGGGACTCCGGGCGGAGACCCAGTACTTC. Translating gives CASSMGLRAETQYF.

This rearrangement joins TRBV14 to TRBJ1-1; D gene uncertain. Germline V gene lookup returns CDR1 SGHDN and CDR2 FVKESK. Trimming removed 2 bases from V and 0 bases from J, with 4 bases in between. This CDR3 is built from 13 residues. The CDR3 DNA reads as TGTGCCAGCAGCCAAAACATGAACACTGAAGCTTTCTTT. This encodes CASSQNMNTEAFF.

This clone has just one count. The rearrangement joins TRBV5-1 to TRBJ1-2; 7 bases align to TRBD1. The germline gives CDR1 SGHRS, CDR2 YFSETQ. The CDR3 contains 15 residues. V lost 0 bases and J lost 2; bases outside the gene matches: 4. The CDR3 here is CASSLAAGGNYGYTF. Written as DNA, the CDR3 is TGCGCCAGCAGCTTGGCGGCAGGGGGGAACTATGGCTACACCTTC.

V usage is TRBV3-1 (or the pseudogene TRBV3-2) and J usage is TRBJ2-3; D not certain. This CDR3 region has 14 residues. The germline CDR1 and CDR2 sequences are LGHDT and YNNKEL (reference sequence). V lost 1 base and J 2 bases, leaving 7 bases between the germline ends. As DNA, the CDR3 is TGTGCCAGCAGCCAAGTTTTAGCCACAGATACGCAGTATTTT. It specifies CASSQVLATDTQYF.

The V gene is TRBV28, the J gene TRBJ1-2, with D unclear. V dropped 8 bases and J dropped 0 bases, with 4 bases sitting between them. The germline CDR1 and CDR2 sequences are MDHEN and SYDVKM. CDR3 size: 11 residues. The CDR3 loop reads CASLSNYGYTF. The CDR3 DNA reads TGTGCCAGCCTCTCTAACTATGGCTACACCTTC.

The rearrangement joins TRBV24-1 to TRBJ1-1, with TRBD1 identical over 7 bases. The CDR3 runs to 15 residues. Germline loops: CDR1 KGHDR, CDR2 SFDVKD. The ends lost 7 bases at V and 1 base at J; junction bases unmatched: 8. Here the CDR3 reads CATRLGTDPNTEAFF. CDR3 bases: TGTGCCACCAGGCTGGGGACAGACCCGAACACTGAAGCTTTCTTT.